These 8 T cell receptor beta chains share one sample of origin, sequenced in a study of blood T cell repertoires in COVID-19. Assay: immunoSEQ multiplex PCR; the TCRdb copy retains only in-frame clones and omits some. The sample comprises some 390,000 clones, over 75% of which are singletons, and 1% to 1.3% rests with the top ten. Sequenced input: PBMCs or T cells enriched from blood (not recorded which). The source of these receptors is a man younger than 45 who had recovered from COVID-19.

This clone has more than one count but fewer than ten. The chain carries TRBV10-3 and TRBJ2-7; a weak D match, TRBD2 (6 bases). Trimming took off 4 bases at V and 4 bases at J, with 11 bases between the two ends. The CDR3 totals 13 residues. Germline CDR1 ENHRY, CDR2 SYGVKD. The CDR3 protein is CAISGRDSYEQYF. CDR3 coding DNA: TGTGCCATCAGTGGGAGGGACTCATACGAGCAGTACTTC.

The V gene is TRBV5-1, the J gene TRBJ2-2; D may be TRBD1 (7 bases). The CDR3 length is 14 residues. The V end was cut by 7 bases, the J end by 0 bases, with 10 bases between. The germline V gene encodes CDR1 SGHRS and CDR2 YFSETQ. The chain's CDR3 is CASGGGPNTGELFF. As DNA, the CDR3 is TGCGCCAGCGGAGGGGGCCCGAACACCGGGGAGCTGTTTTTT.

The chain joins TRBV19 to TRBJ1-1; 9 positions agree with TRBD1. Germline V CDR1 and CDR2: LNHDA, SQIVND (reference sequence). The CDR3 runs 15 residues. The junction had 8 bases not matched to a gene; V was cut back by 5 bases and J by 4 bases. The CDR3 is CASSPEQGAGTEAFF. The CDR3 nucleotides read TGTGCCAGTAGTCCCGAACAGGGGGCGGGCACTGAAGCTTTCTTT.

This clone has only one observation. V and J are TRBV5-1 and TRBJ2-1; TRBD1 agrees at 8 bases. Germline CDR1 is SGHRS and CDR2 is YFSETQ. V trimming: 8 bases; J trimming: 0 bases; junction bases outside the gene matches: 7. The CDR3 is 15 residues long. The CDR3 here is CASKTTGGSYNEQFF. The CDR3 DNA reads TGCGCCAGTAAAACCACAGGGGGCTCCTACAATGAGCAGTTCTTC.

The rearrangement links TRBV11-3 to TRBJ2-1; TRBD2 matches 8 bases. Germline CDR1 SGHNT, CDR2 YENEEA. The CDR3 has 14 residues. The V segment lost 3 bases and the J segment 5 bases; nucleotides outside the gene matches: 3. CDR3: CASSFSGIHNEQFF. In DNA form, the CDR3 reads TGTGCCAGCAGCTTTAGCGGGATCCACAATGAGCAGTTCTTC.

The J gene is TRBJ2-7, the V gene TRBV28, with D perhaps matching TRBD1 (6 bases). Germline CDR1 is MDHEN and CDR2 is SYDVKM. Trimming pared 6 bases from V and 2 bases from J, leaving 8 bases between. This CDR3 is built from 12 residues. The CDR3 protein is CASRTGPYEQYF. The CDR3 nucleotides read TGTGCCAGCAGGACAGGTCCCTACGAGCAGTACTTC.

This clone occurred once. The chain has TRBV4-1 and TRBJ2-7; maybe TRBD1 (6 bases). Germline lookup yields CDR1 MGHRA and CDR2 YSYEKL. The CDR3 has 16 amino acids. Trimming pared 4 bases from V and 2 bases from J, leaving 18 bases between. This CDR3 reads CASSLGLGQLPYEQYF. The CDR3 DNA reads TGCGCCAGCAGCCTTGGGTTAGGACAGTTACCCTACGAGCAGTACTTC.

V gene TRBV15 combines with J gene TRBJ1-1; D is unclear. Germline V gene lookup returns CDR1 LNHNV and CDR2 YYDKDF (reference sequence). The length of the CDR3 is 15 residues. V was trimmed by 3 bases and J by 0 bases, leaving 11 bases between them. In DNA form, the CDR3 reads TGTGCCACCAGCAGGGAGGGCTCCATGAACACTGAAGCTTTCTTT. It is translated as CATSREGSMNTEAFF.